The next 27 T cell receptor beta chains were all read from a single sample in a study of T cell changes during pregnancy in multiple sclerosis. Some clones are missing from TCRdb's copy, which holds only in-frame ones; the method was immunoSEQ multiplex PCR. The repertoire holds about 38,000 clones, with nearly 90% as singletons. Sequenced material: CD4+ T cells from peripheral blood mononuclear cells, taken in the second trimester of pregnancy. The receptors shown here come from a female donor with multiple sclerosis, enrolled in a pregnancy study.

The rearrangement uses TRBV5-4 and TRBJ2-1; TRBD2 aligns across 8 bases. V gave up 4 bases and J gave up 15 bases; unmatched junction bases: 15. Germline CDR1 reads SGHNT; CDR2 reads YYREEE (reference sequence). This CDR3 is 14 amino acids long. The CDR3 protein is CASSPEIAGTEGFF. The CDR3 DNA reads TGTGCCAGCAGCCCCGAGATAGCGGGGACTGAGGGGTTCTTC.

The J gene is TRBJ1-3, the V gene TRBV9; possibly TRBD1 for D (5 bases). V was clipped by 0 bases and J by 0 bases, with 13 bases between them. There are 17 residues in the CDR3. CDR1 and CDR2 (germline): SGDLS, YYNGEE. CDR3 residues: CASSVDLQGSSGNTIYF. As DNA, the CDR3 is TGTGCCAGCAGCGTAGACCTCCAGGGATCCTCTGGAAACACCATATATTTT.

The table lists this clone with a count of one. This rearrangement joins TRBV19 to TRBJ1-2, with TRBD1 identical over 7 bases. Germline loops: CDR1 LNHDA, CDR2 SQIVND (reference sequence). The CDR3 spans 14 residues. V shed 7 bases and J 3 bases; nucleotides not matched to a gene: 8. CDR3 DNA sequence: TGTGCCAGTAACCCGACAGGGAAAGACTATGGCTACACCTTC. This gives the protein CASNPTGKDYGYTF.

The gene calls are TRBV11-1 and TRBJ2-7, with D possibly TRBD1 on 6 matching bases. Germline V gives CDR1 SGHAT, CDR2 FQDESV (reference sequence). V lost 5 bases to trimming and J lost 7 bases, with 9 bases between them. The CDR3 is 11 residues long. For the CDR3, the DNA is TGTGCCAGCAGCGTAGACAGGGAGCAGTACTTC. This encodes CASSVDREQYF.

V and J are TRBV7-2 and TRBJ1-1; TRBD1 is a possible D gene (6 bases). In germline, CDR1 is SGHTA, CDR2 FQGNSA. This CDR3 region has 16 residues. V lost 2 bases to trimming and J lost 3 bases, with 16 bases between them. The CDR3, as DNA: TGTGCCAGCAGCTTAAAACAACAGGGCGCCTACACTGAAGCTTTCTTT. Its translation is CASSLKQQGAYTEAFF.

The rearrangement uses TRBV7-2 and TRBJ2-3; D ambiguous. The V end was cut by 2 bases, the J end by 2 bases, with 8 bases between. The germline CDR1 and CDR2 sequences are SGHTA and FQGNSA. CDR3 length: 14 residues. The CDR3 loop is CASSLRRNTDTQYF. The CDR3 coding sequence is TGTGCCAGCAGCTTACGGCGGAACACAGATACGCAGTATTTT.

The rearrangement links TRBV7-3 to TRBJ2-1; no clear D gene. Trimming cost V 1 base and J 6 bases, with 13 bases left between them. The CDR3 is 15 amino acids. Germline V gives CDR1 SGHTA, CDR2 FQGTGA. The CDR3 DNA reads TGTGCCAGCAGCTTAAATGCTGTGGCTGCCAATGAGCAGTTCTTC. It codes for CASSLNAVAANEQFF.

This chain joins TRBV5-1 and TRBJ1-1; TRBD1 might be the D (6 bases). The CDR3 is 14 amino acids. Germline V lookup: CDR1 SGHRS, CDR2 YFSETQ. Trimming removed 7 bases at V and 2 bases at J, with 15 bases between. The CDR3 sequence is CASARGGGNTEAFF. The CDR3 DNA follows: TGCGCCAGCGCGAGAGGTGGGGGCAACACTGAAGCTTTCTTT.

The V and J genes are TRBV11-2 and TRBJ2-7; the match to TRBD2 covers 11 bases. V was pared by 4 bases and J by 4 bases, with 9 bases of the junction left unmatched. This CDR3 is built from 16 residues. Germline CDR1 is SGHAT and CDR2 is FQNNGV. CDR3 protein: CASSSLSGRDAYEQYF. CDR3 nucleotides: TGTGCCAGCAGCTCACTTAGCGGGAGGGACGCATACGAGCAGTACTTC.

This chain uses TRBV7-2 with TRBJ2-7; D possibly corresponds to TRBD2 (6 bases). The ends were cut back, 5 bases at V and 1 base at J, with 15 bases in the middle. The CDR3 runs 15 residues. Germline-derived CDR1 and CDR2 are SGHTA and FQGNSA. The CDR3 sequence is CASSAGTSFSYEQYF. In DNA, the CDR3 is TGTGCCAGCAGCGCCGGCACTAGCTTTTCCTACGAGCAGTACTTC. Supplemented by reference TRBV7-2 and TRBJ2-7, the full variable domain reads GAGVSQSPSNKVTEKGKDVELRCDPISGHTALYWYRQSLGQGLEFLIYFQGNSAPDKSGLPSDRFSAERTGGSVSTLTIQRTQQEDSAVYLCASSAGTSFSYEQYFGPGTRLTVT.

The rearrangement links TRBV18 to TRBJ2-7; 9 bases are a match to TRBD2. Trimming at V came to 3 bases and at J to 6 bases, leaving 12 bases not matched to a gene. The germline V gene has CDR1 KGHSH and CDR2 LQKENI. The CDR3 length is 16 residues. CDR3 residues: CASSPLAGAGFGEQYF. In nucleotides, the CDR3 is TGTGCCAGCTCACCCTTAGCGGGAGCGGGTTTCGGCGAGCAGTACTTC.

The chain combines TRBV25-1 with TRBJ1-2; 8 nucleotides line up with TRBD1. After removal of 1 base from V and 4 bases from J, the junction contained 5 bases not matched to a gene. The CDR3 covers 15 residues. Germline CDR1 is MGHDK and CDR2 is SYGVNS. The CDR3 region has the DNA TGTGCCAGCAGTGAATGGAACAGGGGGGGCTATGGCTACACCTTC. It yields the protein CASSEWNRGGYGYTF.

This chain links TRBV9 with TRBJ2-5, with a tentative D call TRBD2 (5 bases). The CDR3 is 14 amino acids. Looked up from germline, CDR1 is SGDLS and CDR2 is YYNGEE. Trimming cost V 0 bases and J 3 bases, with 9 bases left between them. The CDR3 region has the DNA TGTGCCAGCAGCGTAGGAGGGATTAAAGAGACCCAGTACTTC. This codes for CASSVGGIKETQYF.

This clone was recorded once. The genes are TRBV9 and TRBJ2-6; 8 positions agree with TRBD1. V dropped 0 bases and J dropped 4; count of bases not matched to a gene: 3. In germline, CDR1 is SGDLS, CDR2 YYNGEE. This CDR3 is 16 amino acids long. The CDR3 DNA is TGTGCCAGCAGCGTAGCAGGGGGCACGGGGGCCAACGTCCTGACTTTC. Amino acids: CASSVAGGTGANVLTF.

This chain connects TRBV7-3 to TRBJ2-1; 8 positions agree with TRBD1. The CDR3 loop spans 16 amino acids. Germline CDR1 and CDR2: SGHTA and FQGTGA. Losses at the gene ends were 2 bases for V and 6 bases for J; bases not matched to a gene: 9. CDR3 coding DNA: TGTGCCAGCAGCTTACCCGGCTCAGGGACAGGCAATGAGCAGTTCTTC. It encodes CASSLPGSGTGNEQFF. The variable domain in full, completed from reference TRBV7-3 and TRBJ2-1, reads GAGVSQTPSNKVTEKGKYVELRCDPISGHTALYWYRQSLGQGPEFLIYFQGTGAADDSGLPNDRFFAVRPEGSVSTLKIQRTERGDSAVYLCASSLPGSGTGNEQFFGPGTRLTVL.

This clone was counted a few times. The chain employs TRBV5-1 and TRBJ1-1, with no clear D. V lost 0 bases and J lost 1, with 4 bases in between. The CDR3 is 13 residues long. The germline CDR1 and CDR2 sequences are SGHRS and YFSETQ. As DNA, the CDR3 is TGCGCCAGCAGCTTGGCAGGGAACACTGAAGCTTTCTTT. Translated, it gives CASSLAGNTEAFF.

This clone was counted once. The rearrangement joins TRBV19 to TRBJ2-5; TRBD1 agrees at 12 bases. V trimming: 5 bases; J trimming: 4 bases; junction bases outside the gene matches: 8. This CDR3 spans 16 amino acids. CDR1 and CDR2 (germline): LNHDA, SQIVND (reference sequence). The CDR3 DNA follows: TGTGCCAGTAGTCAGCAGGGACAGGGGGCAAGAGAGACCCAGTACTTC. It codes for CASSQQGQGARETQYF. Supplemented by reference TRBV19 and TRBJ2-5, the full variable domain reads DGGITQSPKYLFRKEGQNVTLSCEQNLNHDAMYWYRQDPGQGLRLIYYSQIVNDFQKGDIAEGYSVSREKKESFPLTVTSAQKNPTAFYLCASSQQGQGARETQYFGPGTRLLVL.

The chain has TRBV2 and TRBJ2-3; possible D gene TRBD2, 5 bases. The V end was cut by 8 bases, the J end by 3 bases, with 21 bases between. There are 16 residues in the CDR3. Germline V CDR1 and CDR2: SNHLY, FYNNEI. CDR3: CASSRGLAFRTDTQYF. CDR3 in DNA: TGTGCCAGCTCCCGAGGACTCGCATTTCGAACAGATACGCAGTATTTT.

This sequence joins TRBV19 and TRBJ2-7; 9 bases match TRBD1. The junction had 8 bases not matched to a gene; V was cut back by 5 bases and J by 0 bases. Germline-derived CDR1 and CDR2 are LNHDA and SQIVND (reference sequence). This CDR3 has 16 amino acids. This CDR3 is CASSDPGQGFSYEQYF. CDR3 sequence (DNA): TGTGCCAGTAGTGACCCGGGACAGGGATTCTCCTACGAGCAGTACTTC.

The chain couples TRBV7-3 to TRBJ2-6; 7 nucleotides align to TRBD1. Looked up from germline, CDR1 is SGHTA and CDR2 is FQGTGA. V trimming: 8 bases; J trimming: 0 bases; junction bases outside the gene matches: 7. This CDR3 comprises 16 residues. The CDR3 loop reads CASGVGGGSGANVLTF. Written as DNA, the CDR3 is TGTGCCAGCGGGGTAGGGGGCGGCTCTGGGGCCAACGTCCTGACTTTC.

This clone was detected only once. The chain combines TRBV5-1 with TRBJ2-1, with 11 nucleotides matching TRBD2. This CDR3 has 15 residues. The junction had 7 bases not matched to a gene; V was cut back by 7 bases and J by 4 bases. Germline values: CDR1 SGHRS, CDR2 YFSETQ. The CDR3 sequence: CASSPGTSGYNEQFF. The CDR3 bases are TGCGCCAGCTCGCCCGGGACTAGCGGTTACAATGAGCAGTTCTTC.

The chain carries TRBV6-6 and TRBJ2-7; tentatively, D is TRBD2 (5 bases). CDR3 length: 12 residues. Deletions cut 6 bases from V and 4 bases from J, with 10 bases between. Germline values: CDR1 MNHNY, CDR2 SVGAGI (reference sequence). As DNA, the CDR3 is TGTGCCAGCAGCCACGGCGGGTACGAGCAGTACTTC. This translates into CASSHGGYEQYF.

There are a few counts of this clone. This chain uses TRBV29-1 with TRBJ1-2, with TRBD1 as a possible D gene (5 bases). This CDR3 is built from 12 residues. Per the germline V gene, CDR1 is SQVTM and CDR2 is ANQGSEA. As DNA, the CDR3 is TGCAGTAGTAAAAGGGGCTCGGGTGGCTACACCTTC. It is translated as CSSKRGSGGYTF.

This clone is a singleton in its sample. The genes are TRBV4-2 and TRBJ1-4; D unclear. Germline V CDR1 and CDR2: LGHNA, YNFKEQ. The CDR3 runs to 16 residues. V dropped 1 base and J dropped 2 bases, with 11 bases sitting between them. The CDR3 nucleotides are TGTGCCAGCAGCCAAGGAGGGCCCGGGACTAATGAAAAACTGTTTTTT. This gives the protein CASSQGGPGTNEKLFF.

The V and J genes are TRBV18 and TRBJ1-5; 7 positions agree with TRBD1. Germline V gene data show CDR1 as KGHSH and CDR2 as LQKENI. V lost 3 bases, J lost 5 bases, and 1 base stayed unmatched. This CDR3 is 13 amino acids long. The CDR3 loop is CASSPTGYQPQHF. The CDR3 bases are TGTGCCAGCTCACCGACAGGGTATCAGCCCCAGCATTTT.

The chain couples TRBV7-9 to TRBJ2-1; D unresolved. The V and J ends lost 2 bases and 1 base respectively, with 12 bases between them. The CDR3 runs 16 residues. Germline lookup yields CDR1 SEHNR and CDR2 FQNEAQ (reference sequence). CDR3 in amino acids: CASSLRFSTSYNEQFF. In DNA form, the CDR3 reads TGTGCCAGCAGCTTAAGGTTCTCGACTTCCTACAATGAGCAGTTCTTC.

This clone was seen once. At one end, the junction sequence differs from germline, possibly due to a read error. The rearrangement joins TRBV14 to TRBJ1-1, with D unresolved. CDR1 and CDR2 from the germline V gene are SGHDN and FVKESK. The CDR3 covers 14 residues. CDR3 region: CASSRRVSNPEAFF. CDR3 sequence (DNA): TGTGCCAGCAGTCGACGGGTATCGAACCCTGAAGCTTTCTTT.